The clone carrying this T cell receptor beta chain was counted a few times. Its antigen is not known. Time point reported: newly diagnosed GD, antithyroid drugs for less than 3 months. Extracted PBMC RNA gave rise to the TCR library. Germline V gene lookup returns CDR1 SNHLY and CDR2 FYNNEI. Trimming shortened V by 8 bases and J by 7 bases, and 15 bases separated the two germline ends. This CDR3 comprises 14 residues. The TCR beta library used iRepertoire HTBI primers with Arm-PCR amplification of CDR3. TCRdb itself ran the multiplex PCR reads through MiXCR, one entry per CDR3 protein. The data hold more than 300,000 distinct CDR3 sequences, with 15% to 20% observed a single time. The sample belongs to a study of regulatory T cells in long-lasting Graves disease. The study's findings and limits: Public clonotype sharing was higher in persistent than newly diagnosed patients.

These data were also reused for a study on T cells in Graves' hyperthyroidism and ophthalmopathy. In that study: Expanded thyroid clonotypes (above 0.001) were mostly also found in blood.

The material was peripheral blood mononuclear cells (PBMCs), obtained at new diagnosis, from a patient treated with antithyroid drugs. The chain has TRBV2 and TRBJ1-6, with D unclear. This clonotype was sampled from a young woman with Graves disease. DNA for the CDR3: TGTGCCAGCGTTCAGACATCCACCAATTCACCCCTCCACTTT. Its protein product is CASVQTSTNSPLHF.